These 29 T cell receptor beta chains share one sample of origin, sequenced in a study of beta chain features in type 1 diabetes. The investigators reverse transcribed all of the isolated RNA, so they sequenced expressed TCRB transcripts. Using immunoSEQ multiplex PCR, the repertoire was profiled, and TCRdb retains in-frame clones only, with some absent. The data hold hundreds of thousands of clones, with around 15% observed a single time. The sequencing input was naive CD4+ T cells from blood. Receptor source: a man between 18 and 35 years old in good health.

The rearrangement uses TRBV6-6 and TRBJ2-2; 10 bases map to TRBD2. Germline trimming cut 0 bases from V and 4 bases from J; bases unmatched to any gene: 2. CDR1 and CDR2 (germline): MNHNY, SVGAGI (reference sequence). The CDR3 contains 16 residues. CDR3 amino acids: CASSYSGTSATGELFF. As DNA, the CDR3 is TGTGCCAGCAGTTACTCCGGGACTAGCGCCACCGGGGAGCTGTTTTTT.

The table lists this clone with a few counts. This chain connects TRBV10-3 to TRBJ1-3; 7 nucleotides agree with TRBD1. In germline, CDR1 is ENHRY, CDR2 SYGVKD. The CDR3 runs to 15 residues. V was pared by 10 bases and J by 0 bases, with 9 bases of the junction left unmatched. This CDR3 is CATTGVRGSGNTIYF. CDR3 coding DNA: TGTGCCACCACAGGGGTTCGGGGCTCTGGAAACACCATATATTTT.

This clone showed up just a few times. V is TRBV6-5 and J is TRBJ2-1; TRBD2 aligns across 7 bases. CDR1 and CDR2 (germline): MNHEY, SVGAGI. This CDR3 has 13 amino acids. V shed 6 bases and J 12 bases; nucleotides not matched to a gene: 11. The CDR3 DNA is TGTGCCAGCAGGAATTCACGGGAGGCCGCGCAGTTCTTC. This gives the protein CASRNSREAAQFF.

The chain uses TRBV5-1 and TRBJ2-1, with a weak D call TRBD2 (5 bases). The CDR3 is 15 amino acids. V was cut by 1 base and J by 0 bases, with 8 bases left in between. CDR1 SGHRS and CDR2 YFSETQ come from the germline V gene. CDR3 loop: CASSLPGVSYNEQFF. The DNA for the CDR3 is TGCGCCAGCAGCTTGCCCGGGGTCTCCTACAATGAGCAGTTCTTC.

For this clone: A clone one base away is much larger, so this may be a read error. The V gene is TRBV11-2, the J gene TRBJ2-5; D is ambiguous. In germline, CDR1 is SGHAT, CDR2 FQNNGV. The CDR3 has 11 amino acids. Trimming shortened V by 4 bases and J by 1 base, and 1 base separated the two germline ends. This CDR3 reads CASSSQETQYF. The CDR3 DNA sequence: TGTGCCAGCAGCTCCCAAGAGACCCAGTACTTC.

This sequence joins TRBV30 and TRBJ2-5; tentatively, D is TRBD2 (5 bases). This CDR3 comprises 14 residues. The germline V gene has CDR1 GTSNPN and CDR2 SVGIG (reference sequence). With 4 bases removed from V and 4 bases from J, the gap between germline ends came to 16 bases. The CDR3 sequence: CAWNSGSTRETQYF. As DNA, the CDR3 is TGTGCCTGGAACAGCGGCTCAACGAGAGAGACCCAGTACTTC. The variable domain in full, with the rest retrieved from reference TRBV30 and TRBJ2-5, is SQTIHQWPATLVQPVGSPLSLECTVEGTSNPNLYWYRQAAGRGLQLLFYSVGIGQISSEVPQNLSASRPQDRQFILSSKKLLLSDSGFYLCAWNSGSTRETQYFGPGTRLLVL.

This chain connects TRBV7-3 to TRBJ2-5, with D perhaps TRBD2 (6 bases). The CDR3 contains 18 residues. CDR1 is SGHTA, CDR2 FQGTGA, per germline. V dropped 1 base and J dropped 1 base, with 19 bases sitting between them. The CDR3 DNA reads TGTGCCAGCAGCTTAAAATCCCCGGGACTTTTCTCCCAAGAGACCCAGTACTTC. Translating it yields CASSLKSPGLFSQETQYF.

The rearrangement joins TRBV9 to TRBJ1-1; the match to TRBD1 covers 9 bases. Germline V lookup: CDR1 SGDLS, CDR2 YYNGEE. V was pared by 4 bases and J by 6 bases, with 7 bases of the junction left unmatched. The CDR3 totals 14 residues. The CDR3 here is CASSRKGTGPEAFF. The CDR3 nucleotides are TGTGCCAGCAGCCGCAAAGGGACAGGGCCTGAAGCTTTCTTT.

The rearrangement links TRBV15 to TRBJ1-4; D gene unclear. V was clipped by 5 bases and J by 7 bases, with 23 bases between them. The CDR3 runs 17 residues. CDR1 LNHNV and CDR2 YYDKDF come from the germline V gene (reference sequence). The chain's CDR3 is CATSGYRQTQKGEKLFF. DNA of the CDR3: TGTGCCACCAGCGGATACCGGCAGACTCAAAAGGGTGAAAAACTGTTTTTT.

This clone has more than one count but fewer than ten. The sample holds other DNA sequences that translate to the same CDR3. The chain uses TRBV7-9 and TRBJ1-5; D may be TRBD1 (5 bases). CDR1 and CDR2 (germline): SEHNR, FQNEAQ (reference sequence). This CDR3 spans 15 amino acids. With 0 bases removed from V and 4 bases from J, the gap between germline ends came to 10 bases. Written as DNA, the CDR3 is TGTGCCAGCAGCTTAGCGGAGGGGCTGAATCAGCCCCAGCATTTT. Residues: CASSLAEGLNQPQHF.

This clone was detected only a few times. This chain joins TRBV20-1 and TRBJ2-7; TRBD1 is a possible D gene (6 bases). Per the germline V gene, CDR1 is DFQATT and CDR2 is SNEGSKA (reference sequence). Trimming removed 7 bases at V and 5 bases at J, with 12 bases between. The CDR3 length is 11 residues. The CDR3 protein is CSDRQVNEQYF. In nucleotides, the CDR3 is TGCAGTGACCGACAGGTTAACGAGCAGTACTTC.

This chain links TRBV6-1 with TRBJ2-7, with 9 positions matching TRBD1. CDR1 MNHNS and CDR2 SASEGT come from the germline V gene. After removal of 6 bases from V and 4 bases from J, the junction contained 7 bases not matched to a gene. The CDR3 has 14 residues. DNA of the CDR3: TGTGCCAGCAGCACACAGGGGGCTCTATACGAGCAGTACTTC. Translating gives CASSTQGALYEQYF.

This chain joins TRBV6-5 and TRBJ2-5; D is perhaps TRBD1 (5 bases). The CDR3 is made up of 13 amino acids. In germline, CDR1 is MNHEY, CDR2 SVGAGI. V was clipped by 5 bases and J by 5 bases, with 12 bases between them. In nucleotides, the CDR3 is TGTGCCAGCAGTCCTGGGGCGTGGGAGACCCAGTACTTC. Protein product: CASSPGAWETQYF.

J is TRBJ1-5 and V is TRBV7-2, with 10 bases fitting TRBD1. Trimming took 3 bases from V and 6 from J; bases not matched to a gene: 5. The CDR3 runs 15 residues. Germline V CDR1 and CDR2: SGHTA, FQGNSA. The CDR3 here is CASSFDRGLSQPQHF. DNA for the CDR3: TGTGCCAGCAGCTTCGACAGGGGGCTTAGTCAGCCCCAGCATTTT. Supplemented by reference TRBV7-2 and TRBJ1-5, the full variable domain reads GAGVSQSPSNKVTEKGKDVELRCDPISGHTALYWYRQSLGQGLEFLIYFQGNSAPDKSGLPSDRFSAERTGGSVSTLTIQRTQQEDSAVYLCASSFDRGLSQPQHFGDGTRLSIL.

This clone was counted a few times. The gene calls are TRBV6-5 and TRBJ1-1, with TRBD1 as a possible D gene (6 bases). From germline, CDR1 is MNHEY and CDR2 SVGAGI. CDR3 size: 15 residues. V gave up 0 bases and J gave up 1 base, with 9 bases separating them. The CDR3 reads CASSYSVGGNTEAFF. CDR3 DNA: TGTGCCAGCAGTTACTCGGTAGGGGGGAACACTGAAGCTTTCTTT.

This clone occurred a few times. The chain recombines TRBV7-9 with TRBJ2-3; D not resolved. CDR1 and CDR2 from the germline V gene are SEHNR and FQNEAQ (reference sequence). V dropped 7 bases and J dropped 0 bases, with 2 bases sitting between them. The CDR3 is made up of 11 amino acids. The CDR3: CASKSTDTQYF. CDR3 nucleotides: TGTGCCAGCAAGAGCACAGATACGCAGTATTTT.

The chain couples TRBV28 to TRBJ2-7; a possible D gene is TRBD2 (6 bases). The CDR3 extends over 13 amino acids. Germline loops: CDR1 MDHEN, CDR2 SYDVKM. Trimming removed 6 bases at V and 9 bases at J, with 18 bases between. CDR3 DNA sequence: TGTGCCAGCAGGAAAGGAGGGGAAAGGTGGCAGTACTTC. This sequence encodes CASRKGGERWQYF.

The V call is TRBV11-2, the J call TRBJ2-6; D is undetermined. V lost 1 base to trimming and J lost 3 bases, with 7 bases between them. Germline values: CDR1 SGHAT, CDR2 FQNNGV. This CDR3 has 15 amino acids. Here the CDR3 DNA reads TGTGCCAGCAGCTTAGGAGGTAGTGGGGCCAACGTCCTGACTTTC. It codes for CASSLGGSGANVLTF. Full variable domain (rest looked up from reference TRBV11-2 and TRBJ2-6): EAGVAQSPRYKIIEKRQSVAFWCNPISGHATLYWYQQILGQGPKLLIQFQNNGVVDDSQLPKDRFSAERLKGVDSTLKIQPAKLEDSAVYLCASSLGGSGANVLTFGAGSRLTVL.

This sequence joins TRBV6-6 and TRBJ2-1, with a weak D call TRBD1 (6 bases). V shed 0 bases and J shed 5 bases, with 11 bases lying between them. The CDR3 covers 15 residues. CDR1 is MNHNY and CDR2 is SVGAGI in the germline V gene (reference sequence). The CDR3, as DNA: TGTGCCAGCAGTTACTCGATCGCAGGGGACAATGAGCAGTTCTTC. Translating it yields CASSYSIAGDNEQFF.

This clone has just a few counts. The V gene is TRBV7-9, the J gene TRBJ2-7; TRBD1 or TRBD2 may be the D gene (5 bases each). The length of the CDR3 is 14 residues. Deletions cut 5 bases from V and 2 bases from J, with 13 bases between. CDR1 and CDR2 from the germline V gene are SEHNR and FQNEAQ (reference sequence). The CDR3 sequence is CASSLGTGTYEQYF. The CDR3 bases are TGTGCCAGCAGCCTTGGGACGGGCACCTACGAGCAGTACTTC. Complete variable domain (other parts from reference TRBV7-9 and TRBJ2-7): DTGVSQNPRHKITKRGQNVTFRCDPISEHNRLYWYRQTLGQGPEFLTYFQNEAQLEKSRLLSDRFSAERPKGSFSTLEIQRTEQGDSAMYLCASSLGTGTYEQYFGPGTRLTVT.

This clone showed up just a few times. V gene TRBV4-2 combines with J gene TRBJ2-3; 11 nucleotides match TRBD2. Germline V gene data show CDR1 as LGHNA and CDR2 as YNFKEQ. V gave up 0 bases and J gave up 5 bases; unmatched junction bases: 10. This CDR3 has 18 residues. The CDR3 here is CASSQEPLLAGAGDTQYF. The DNA of the CDR3 is TGTGCCAGCAGCCAAGAACCCCTACTAGCGGGGGCTGGAGATACGCAGTATTTT.

J is TRBJ1-6 and V is TRBV10-3, with D uncertain. Germline loops: CDR1 ENHRY, CDR2 SYGVKD. The CDR3 has 13 amino acids. Trimming removed 2 bases from V and 8 bases from J, with 7 bases in between. The CDR3 DNA reads as TGTGCCATCAGTGAGGGTTCCTATTCACCCCTCCACTTT. Protein: CAISEGSYSPLHF.

This chain uses TRBV5-1 with TRBJ2-7, with D tentatively TRBD1 (6 bases). CDR1 is SGHRS and CDR2 is YFSETQ in the germline V gene. The length of the CDR3 is 17 residues. Trimming took 4 bases from V and 0 from J, leaving 20 bases between them. The CDR3 spells CASSPTKTGPSSYEQYF. CDR3 in DNA: TGCGCCAGCAGCCCGACCAAAACAGGGCCGAGCTCCTACGAGCAGTACTTC. The full variable domain, in which reference TRBV5-1 and TRBJ2-7 provide the parts outside the CDR3, is KAGVTQTPRYLIKTRGQQVTLSCSPISGHRSVSWYQQTPGQGLQFLFEYFSETQRNKGNFPGRFSGRQFSNSRSEMNVSTLELGDSALYLCASSPTKTGPSSYEQYFGPGTRLTVT.

The sample holds a few counts of this clone. V usage is TRBV27 and J usage is TRBJ1-1; D call uncertain. Germline values: CDR1 MNHEY, CDR2 SMNVEV (reference sequence). V lost 4 bases and J lost 0, with 9 bases in between. The CDR3 runs 14 residues. The CDR3 DNA reads as TGTGCCAGCAGTTGGAATGCTATGAACACTGAAGCTTTCTTT. Translated: CASSWNAMNTEAFF.

This clone has just a few counts. J is TRBJ1-2 and V is TRBV11-2; D possibly corresponds to TRBD1 (6 bases). The CDR3 runs to 14 residues. Trimming stripped 2 bases from V and 8 bases from J, with 15 bases between. Looked up from germline, CDR1 is SGHAT and CDR2 is FQNNGV. CDR3 sequence reads: CASSLSGVGYGYTF. CDR3 coding DNA: TGTGCCAGCAGCTTATCAGGGGTTGGTTACGGCTACACCTTC.

The rearrangement uses TRBV2 and TRBJ1-5, with 9 bases aligning to TRBD1. J was trimmed by 0 bases and V by 6 bases; bases with no gene match: 6. This CDR3 contains 16 residues. Germline lookup yields CDR1 SNHLY and CDR2 FYNNEI. The CDR3 region is CASRMRTGDSNQPQHF. In DNA form, the CDR3 reads TGTGCCAGCAGGATGAGGACAGGGGATAGCAATCAGCCCCAGCATTTT.

This clone appeared a few times. The rearrangement uses TRBV12-5 and TRBJ2-1; 9 bases agree with TRBD1. Trimming at V came to 5 bases and at J to 1 base, leaving 3 bases not matched to a gene. In germline, CDR1 is LGHNT, CDR2 FRNRAP. The CDR3 has 15 amino acids. The CDR3 coding sequence is TGTGCTAGTGGTCCCGGGACAGGGTCCTACAATGAGCAGTTCTTC. It translates to CASGPGTGSYNEQFF.

The CDR3 nucleotides are TGCAGTGCTACCGGACAGGGGACGAAGTTCTTC. Translation gives CSATGQGTKFF. V gene TRBV20-1 combines with J gene TRBJ2-1; 9 bases are shared with TRBD1. CDR1 and CDR2 from the germline V gene are DFQATT and SNEGSKA (reference sequence). CDR3 length equals 11 residues. J gave up 14 bases and V 4 bases, and 6 bases lay outside the gene matches.

Details on this clone: Other nucleotide sequences in the sample specify the same CDR3. The V and J genes are TRBV6-1 and TRBJ1-1; D gene ambiguous. The ends were cut back, 1 base at V and 5 bases at J, with 8 bases in the middle. Germline assignment: CDR1 MNHNS and CDR2 SASEGT. This CDR3 comprises 13 residues. The CDR3 DNA is TGTGCCAGCAGTGAAGTGCGAGGGACTGAAGCTTTCTTT. Its translation: CASSEVRGTEAFF.